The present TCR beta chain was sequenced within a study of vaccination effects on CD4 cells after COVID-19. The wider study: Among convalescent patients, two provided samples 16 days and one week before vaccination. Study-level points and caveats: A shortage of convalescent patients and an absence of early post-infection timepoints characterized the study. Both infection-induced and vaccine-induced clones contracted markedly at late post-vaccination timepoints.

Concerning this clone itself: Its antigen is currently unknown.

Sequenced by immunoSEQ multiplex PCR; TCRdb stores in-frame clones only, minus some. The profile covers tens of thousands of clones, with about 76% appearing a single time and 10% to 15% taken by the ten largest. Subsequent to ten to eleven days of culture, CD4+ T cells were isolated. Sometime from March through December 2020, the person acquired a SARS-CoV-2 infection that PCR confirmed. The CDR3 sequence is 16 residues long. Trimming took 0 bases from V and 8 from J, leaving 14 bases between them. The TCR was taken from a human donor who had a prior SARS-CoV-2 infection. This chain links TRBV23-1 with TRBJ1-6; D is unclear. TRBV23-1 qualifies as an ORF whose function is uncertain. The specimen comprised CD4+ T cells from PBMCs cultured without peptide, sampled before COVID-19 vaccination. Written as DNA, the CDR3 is TGCGCCAGCAGTCAATCTCGAGACGAGGAGGATTCACCCCTCCACTTT. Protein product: CASSQSRDEEDSPLHF.